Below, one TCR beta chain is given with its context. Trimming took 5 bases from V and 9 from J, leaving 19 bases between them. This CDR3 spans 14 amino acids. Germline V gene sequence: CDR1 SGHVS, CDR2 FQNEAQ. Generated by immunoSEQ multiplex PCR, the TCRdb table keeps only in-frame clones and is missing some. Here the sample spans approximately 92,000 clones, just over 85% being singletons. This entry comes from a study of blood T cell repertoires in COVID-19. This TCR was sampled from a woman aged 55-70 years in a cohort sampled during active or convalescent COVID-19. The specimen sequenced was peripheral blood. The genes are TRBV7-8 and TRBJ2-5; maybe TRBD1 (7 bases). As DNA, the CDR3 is TGTGCCAGCAGCCGATCGACAGGGTGGGAGGCCCAGTACTTC. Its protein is CASSRSTGWEAQYF.